Listed here is a single TCR beta chain. As yet, its antigen is unknown. The data were obtained in a study of beta chain features in type 1 diabetes. The study's findings and limits: The VDJ junctions of type 1 diabetes patients carried fewer insertions and more deletions. Sequencing from cDNA could over-represent high-TCR-expressing cells. People with Type 1 diabetes carried modestly yet significantly shorter TCRB CDR3s in all four CD4+ subsets.

Expressed TCRB transcripts were sequenced because the isolated RNA had all been reverse transcribed beforehand. The protocol was immunoSEQ multiplex PCR, while the TCRdb copy is restricted to in-frame clones and leaves out a portion. The sample contains about 360,000 clones, roughly 13% of which appear only once. After removal of 3 bases from V and 2 bases from J, the junction contained 3 bases not matched to a gene. Germline V gene lookup returns CDR1 SGDLS and CDR2 YYNGEE. The CDR3 contains 16 residues. Sample: naive CD4+ T cells from blood. The sequence came from a man aged 18 to 29 in good health. The J gene is TRBJ2-1, the V gene TRBV9; TRBD2 matches at 12 bases. Here the CDR3 reads CASSALAGGPYNEQFF. The CDR3 DNA reads as TGTGCCAGCAGCGCGCTAGCGGGGGGGCCCTACAATGAGCAGTTCTTC.